This is a list of T cell receptor beta chains from one sample in a study of blood T cell repertoires in COVID-19. Assay used: immunoSEQ multiplex PCR; TCRdb lists only in-frame clones, some missing. The sample holds 260,000 or so clones, 70% to 90% seen once. The source material was PBMCs or T cells enriched from blood (not recorded which). The receptors derive from a woman aged 40-49 years with acute COVID-19. Both conserved end residues are part of each CDR3. The D gene is left open where the match is weak. Expanded clones are given a class, and other clones once, few, many or no size at all.

. | . | TRBJ2-3 | TRBV2 | TGTGCCAGCACCCGAGGTTTAAGCACAGATACGCAGTATTTT | CASTRGLSTDTQYF
. | . | TRBJ1-4 | TRBV18 | TGTGCCAGCTCACAGAGTGAAAAACTGTTTTTT | CASSQSEKLFF
. | . | TRBJ2-7 | TRBV15 | TGTGCCACCAGCCGGAAAGGGGACGAGCAGTACTTC | CATSRKGDEQYF
. | . | TRBJ1-1 | TRBV7-9 | TGTGCCAGCATGAGGTCCACTGAAGCTTTCTTT | CASMRSTEAFF
. | . | TRBJ1-3 | TRBV7-2 | TGTGCCAGCAGCTTAGTGGGCCCCCGGTGGCAGGGCGAAAACACCATATATTTT | CASSLVGPRWQGENTIYF
. | . | TRBJ1-5 | TRBV15 | TGTGCCACCAGCAGAGACGGGGTCTTCAATCAGCCCCAGCATTTT | CATSRDGVFNQPQHF
. | . | TRBJ2-1 | TRBV12-3/TRBV12-4 | TGTGCCAGCAGTTTTGCGGGCAATGAGCAGTTCTTC | CASSFAGNEQFF
. | . | TRBJ2-3 | TRBV29-1 | TGCAGCGTTCCAGGACTCCGTAGTTCCACAGATACGCAGTATTTT | CSVPGLRSSTDTQYF
. | TRBD2 | TRBJ2-1 | TRBV24-1 | TGTGCCACCAGTGACCCGGGGACTAGCTCCATCTCCTACAATGAGCAGTTCTTC | CATSDPGTSSISYNEQFF
once | . | TRBJ1-3 | TRBV5-6 | TGTGCCAGCAGCCCCTACGGTATTAGGGGGAAAAACACCATATATTTT | CASSPYGIRGKNTIYF
. | TRBD2 | TRBJ2-7 | TRBV3-1/TRBV3-2 | TGTGCCAGCAGCCACCCGGGACTAGCGGACTACGAGCAGTACTTC | CASSHPGLADYEQYF
few | . | TRBJ2-5 | TRBV5-4 | TGTGCCAGCAGCTCACAGGGAGAGGAGACCCAGTACTTC | CASSSQGEETQYF
. | TRBD2 | TRBJ2-5 | TRBV30 | TGTGCCTCCCGAACAGCGGGGTCCCAAGAGACCCAGTACTTC | CASRTAGSQETQYF
. | TRBD1 | TRBJ1-5 | TRBV29-1 | TGCAGCGCCACCGGACAGGGGAAGGGCCAGCCCCAGCATTTT | CSATGQGKGQPQHF
. | TRBD2 | TRBJ2-5 | TRBV9 | TGTGCCAGCAGCGTAGAGGCTAGCGGGAGGGAGACCCAGTACTTC | CASSVEASGRETQYF
. | . | TRBJ2-7 | TRBV19 | TGTGCCTCAGGGGAGTCCTCCTACGAGCAGTACTTC | CASGESSYEQYF
. | . | TRBJ1-2 | TRBV19 | TGTGCCAGTAGTATCAACACAGGCTCCTGGAACTATGGCTACACCTTC | CASSINTGSWNYGYTF
. | . | TRBJ1-2 | TRBV9 | TGTGCCAGCAGCGTAGTCGCCGGGAACTATGGCTACACCTTC | CASSVVAGNYGYTF
few | TRBD1 | TRBJ2-7 | TRBV28 | TGTGCCAGCAGTTTTGAAGGGACAGGGACCTACGAGCAGTACTTC | CASSFEGTGTYEQYF
. | . | TRBJ2-1 | TRBV21-1 | TGTGCCAGCAGCGAACCCCTCCAGAGATTCGGGAACTACAATGAGCAGTTCTTC | CASSEPLQRFGNYNEQFF
many | TRBD2 | TRBJ2-7 | TRBV6-5 | TGTGCCAGCAGATTCCTAGCGGGAGGGGAGCAGTACTTC | CASRFLAGGEQYF
. | . | TRBJ1-1 | TRBV4-3 | TGCGCCAGCAGCCAATATCACCGGGGGAACACTGAAGCTTTCTTT | CASSQYHRGNTEAFF
few | . | TRBJ1-4 | TRBV5-1 | TGCGCCAGCAGCTTGGGCGGTACCTCTAATGAAAAACTGTTTTTT | CASSLGGTSNEKLFF